One sample yielded the 14 T cell receptor beta chains listed below, sequenced in a study of technical replicates of blood from several donors. The table came from immunoSEQ multiplex PCR; TCRdb's copy has only in-frame clones and leaves some out. Of tens of thousands of clones listed, 95% to 98% are singletons. Sequenced input: T cells isolated from PBMCs. The source of these receptors is a human donor in good health.

The chain combines TRBV28 with TRBJ1-6, with D tentatively TRBD1 (6 bases). Deletions cut 5 bases from V and 4 bases from J, with 12 bases between. Germline V gene data show CDR1 as MDHEN and CDR2 as SYDVKM. The CDR3 spans 15 residues. The CDR3 loop reads CASSPRQDYNSPLHF. In nucleotides, the CDR3 is TGTGCCAGCAGTCCTCGACAGGATTATAATTCACCCCTCCACTTT.

The J gene is TRBJ2-1, the V gene TRBV4-1; D is possibly TRBD1 (5 bases). Per the germline V gene, CDR1 is MGHRA and CDR2 is YSYEKL. Trimming took off 0 bases at V and 1 base at J, with 10 bases between the two ends. This CDR3 is 16 amino acids long. CDR3: CASSQEVDRSYNEQFF. The CDR3, as DNA: TGCGCCAGCAGCCAAGAGGTCGACAGATCCTACAATGAGCAGTTCTTC.

This clone came up once. V and J are TRBV6-6 and TRBJ2-1; 9 bases fit TRBD1. Germline loops: CDR1 MNHNY, CDR2 SVGAGI (reference sequence). This CDR3 has 15 amino acids. V shed 6 bases and J 3 bases; nucleotides not matched to a gene: 6. In nucleotides, the CDR3 is TGTGCCAGCAGCCGCACGGGACAGGGCTACAATGAGCAGTTCTTC. This translates into CASSRTGQGYNEQFF.

The chain joins TRBV27 to TRBJ1-5; 7 bases fit TRBD1. CDR3 length equals 17 residues. V was pared by 2 bases and J by 2 bases, with 9 bases of the junction left unmatched. Germline assignment: CDR1 MNHEY and CDR2 SMNVEV (reference sequence). The CDR3 DNA reads as TGTGCCAGCAGTTTACCCTACCAAGGACAGGGCAATCAGCCCCAGCATTTT. Translated: CASSLPYQGQGNQPQHF.

This clone was observed a single time. This chain links TRBV1 with TRBJ2-7; the D call TRBD2 from the table was never checked on the DNA. TRBV1 is designated a pseudogene. The CDR3 loop spans 15 amino acids. CDR3 sequence: CTSSQGTSGNYEQYF. DNA of the CDR3: TGCACCAGCAGCCAAGGGACCTCCGGGAACTACGAGCAGTACTTC.

The table lists this clone with a count of one. The chain has TRBV10-3 and TRBJ1-2, with TRBD1 matching over 12 bases. With 0 bases clipped from V and 11 bases from J, the junction kept 7 bases outside the gene matches. Germline values: CDR1 ENHRY, CDR2 SYGVKD. This CDR3 contains 15 residues. This chain's CDR3 is CAISESGTGGSRYTF. For the CDR3, the DNA is TGTGCCATCAGTGAGTCAGGGACAGGGGGCTCTCGGTACACCTTC.

This clone was counted a single time. CDR3 sequence (DNA): TGTGCCAGCAGCGCCCACCAGGGGACAGGATTCCAAGAGACCCAGTACTTC. It yields the protein CASSAHQGTGFQETQYF. The chain combines TRBV4-2 with TRBJ2-5, with 8 bases matching TRBD1. The germline V gene has CDR1 LGHNA and CDR2 YNFKEQ. This CDR3 has 17 amino acids. The trim removed 5 bases at V and 1 base at J, leaving 12 bases unmatched.

The gene calls are TRBV7-9 and TRBJ2-7; 7 nucleotides agree with TRBD1. This CDR3 contains 11 residues. Per germline, CDR1 SEHNR and CDR2 FQNEAQ (reference sequence). CDR3 sequence reads: CASGTAYEQYF. The CDR3 nucleotides read TGTGCTAGTGGGACAGCCTACGAGCAGTACTTC.

V and J are TRBV9 and TRBJ2-2; 7 positions match TRBD2. V lost 7 bases, J lost 3 bases, and 9 bases stayed unmatched. The germline CDR1 and CDR2 sequences are SGDLS and YYNGEE. CDR3 size: 15 residues. CDR3 DNA: TGTGCCAGCTCGCCACTCCGGGAGGACACCGGGGAGCTGTTTTTT. This sequence encodes CASSPLREDTGELFF.

This clone was observed once. V usage is TRBV9 and J usage is TRBJ2-3, with D tentatively TRBD1 (6 bases). The ends were cut back, 4 bases at V and 1 base at J, with 10 bases in the middle. Germline values: CDR1 SGDLS, CDR2 YYNGEE. The length of the CDR3 is 14 residues. The CDR3 DNA is TGTGCCAGCAGCATTAGGACAGGCACAGATACGCAGTATTTT. Translated: CASSIRTGTDTQYF.

The chain employs TRBV28 and TRBJ2-3; tentatively, D is TRBD1 (5 bases). Germline V gene data show CDR1 as MDHEN and CDR2 as SYDVKM. This CDR3 has 17 amino acids. V lost 6 bases and J lost 5, with 24 bases in between. The CDR3 DNA reads TGTGCCAGCAGCTCCTGGACCCTTGACAGACGAGGAGATACGCAGTATTTT. This sequence encodes CASSSWTLDRRGDTQYF.

The rearrangement links TRBV7-2 to TRBJ1-5; 9 nucleotides agree with TRBD1. This CDR3 is built from 15 residues. Germline CDR1 is SGHTA and CDR2 is FQGNSA. Trimming removed 5 bases from V and 10 bases from J; junction bases left unmatched: 12. The CDR3 sequence: CASSPVPGQGRPQHF. CDR3 coding DNA: TGTGCCAGCAGCCCGGTCCCGGGACAGGGTCGTCCCCAGCATTTT.

This clone was seen a single time. V and J are TRBV5-1 and TRBJ2-7; 9 bases line up with TRBD1. The CDR3 covers 16 residues. J lost 5 bases, V lost 2 bases, and 11 bases had no gene match. The V gene's germline CDR1 is SGHRS and CDR2 YFSETQ. The DNA of the CDR3 is TGCGCCAGCAGCTTAGGCGGGACAGGGAGGACGAACGAGCAGTACTTC. Translating it yields CASSLGGTGRTNEQYF.

The rearrangement links TRBV6-5 to TRBJ1-2; unclear D gene. Germline V lookup: CDR1 MNHEY, CDR2 SVGAGI. The CDR3 runs to 13 residues. The germline V and J ends were trimmed by 5 bases and 2 bases, with 9 bases remaining between them. The CDR3 coding sequence is TGTGCCAGCAGTAAGACGGAGAACTATGGCTACACCTTC. Its translation is CASSKTENYGYTF.